The 5 T cell receptor beta chains below were found in one sample sequenced in a study of tissue T cells after allogeneic stem cell transplantation. The repertoire was sequenced with immunoSEQ multiplex PCR; TCRdb's copy has only in-frame clones and lacks some. This sample has 6,000 to 8,000 clones, with approximately 71% found just once. The specimen comprised tissue from the stomach, sampled at autopsy. These receptors originate from a woman aged 18-49 years with breast cancer.

V and J are TRBV28 and TRBJ2-7; tentative D call: TRBD1 (5 bases). This CDR3 spans 12 amino acids. V dropped 10 bases and J dropped 6 bases, with 16 bases sitting between them. CDR1 and CDR2 (germline): MDHEN, SYDVKM. CDR3 nucleotides: TGTGCCATCGAGCAGTTTCAGGGCGAGCAGTACTTC. Its protein product is CAIEQFQGEQYF.

This clone was observed a single time. This sequence joins TRBV7-9 and TRBJ2-3; D possibly uses TRBD1 or TRBD2 (5 bases each). Trimming shortened V by 3 bases and J by 2 bases, and 9 bases separated the two germline ends. The CDR3 is 14 residues long. Germline V gives CDR1 SEHNR, CDR2 FQNEAQ (reference sequence). The CDR3, as DNA: TGTGCCAGCAGCTTCGAGGGGCTCACAGATACGCAGTATTTT. Translation gives CASSFEGLTDTQYF.

The sample holds a few counts of this clone. This chain links TRBV7-9 with TRBJ2-1, with a weak D call TRBD2 (5 bases). CDR1 is SEHNR and CDR2 is FQNEAQ in the germline V gene (reference sequence). Trimming cost V 1 base and J 8 bases, with 15 bases left between them. This CDR3 has 15 amino acids. In DNA form, the CDR3 reads TGTGCCAGCAGCTTAGGGTCCGGGAAGGTTTATGAGCAGTTCTTC. Translating gives CASSLGSGKVYEQFF.

This clone qualifies as medium-sized. The V call is TRBV4-1, the J call TRBJ1-6; 7 positions match TRBD1. The CDR3 consists of 15 residues. V trimming: 3 bases; J trimming: 7 bases; junction bases outside the gene matches: 6. Looked up from germline, CDR1 is MGHRA and CDR2 is YSYEKL. For the CDR3, the DNA is TGCGCCAGCAGCCAGGCCGGGACAGAAAATTCACCCCTCCACTTT. This translates into CASSQAGTENSPLHF.

This sequence joins TRBV20-1 and TRBJ1-2; the D is unclear. In germline, CDR1 is DFQATT, CDR2 SNEGSKA (reference sequence). The CDR3 covers 10 residues. V was cut by 6 bases and J by 8 bases, with 10 bases left in between. CDR3 amino acids: CSAGREGYTF. CDR3 nucleotides: TGCAGTGCAGGGAGAGAGGGCTACACCTTC.